This T cell receptor beta chain was sequenced during a study of T cell repertoires in aging, cancer and after chemotherapy. The template was genomic DNA from peripheral blood, not RNA. Germline CDR1 PRHDT, CDR2 FYEKMQ (reference sequence). The CDR3 length is 15 residues. The V end was cut by 7 bases, the J end by 4 bases, with 19 bases between. TRB rearrangements spanning V, D and J were amplified using mixed TRB-A/B primers. TCRdb itself ran the multiplex PCR reads through MiXCR, one entry per CDR3 protein. The sample holds 4,000 to 4,500 distinct CDR3 sequences; more than 25% are singletons and the top ten take 5.5% to 7.5%.

Sequencing was performed on blood. The origin of this receptor is a human donor in good health. This chain uses TRBV13 with TRBJ1-2; TRBD1 might be the D (5 bases). This chain's CDR3 is CASNLARGVTYGYTF. DNA for the CDR3: TGTGCCAGCAACCTCGCCCGGGGGGTTACCTATGGCTACACCTTC.